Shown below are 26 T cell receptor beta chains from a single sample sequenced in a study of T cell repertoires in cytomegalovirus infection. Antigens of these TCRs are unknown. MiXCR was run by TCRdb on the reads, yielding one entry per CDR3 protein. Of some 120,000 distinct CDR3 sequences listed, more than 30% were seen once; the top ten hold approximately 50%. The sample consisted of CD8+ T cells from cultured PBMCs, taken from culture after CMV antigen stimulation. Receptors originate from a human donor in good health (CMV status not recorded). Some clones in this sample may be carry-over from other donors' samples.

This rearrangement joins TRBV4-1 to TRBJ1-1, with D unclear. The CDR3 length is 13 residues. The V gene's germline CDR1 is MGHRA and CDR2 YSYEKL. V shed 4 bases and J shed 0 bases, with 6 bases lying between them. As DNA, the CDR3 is TGCGCCAGCAGCCGACTATTGAACACTGAAGCTTTCTTT. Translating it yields CASSRLLNTEAFF.

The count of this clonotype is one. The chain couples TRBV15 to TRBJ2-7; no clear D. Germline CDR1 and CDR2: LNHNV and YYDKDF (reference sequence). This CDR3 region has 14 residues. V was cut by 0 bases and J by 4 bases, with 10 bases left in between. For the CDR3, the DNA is TGTGCCACCAGCAGAGATAGGTTCGATTACGAGCAGTACTTC. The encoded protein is CATSRDRFDYEQYF.

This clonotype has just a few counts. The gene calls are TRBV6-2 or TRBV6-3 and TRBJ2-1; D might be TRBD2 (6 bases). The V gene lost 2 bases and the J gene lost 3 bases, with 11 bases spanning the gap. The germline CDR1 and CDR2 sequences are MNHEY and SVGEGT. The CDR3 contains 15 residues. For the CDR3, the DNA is TGTGCCAGCAGTTACAGTAGGCGGGACTACAATGAGCAGTTCTTC. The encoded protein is CASSYSRRDYNEQFF.

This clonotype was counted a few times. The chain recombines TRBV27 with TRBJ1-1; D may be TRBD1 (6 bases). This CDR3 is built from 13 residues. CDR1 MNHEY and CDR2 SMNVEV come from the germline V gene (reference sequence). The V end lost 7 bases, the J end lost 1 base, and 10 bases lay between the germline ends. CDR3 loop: CASNPTGNTEAFF. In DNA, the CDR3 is TGTGCCAGCAACCCGACAGGGAACACTGAAGCTTTCTTT.

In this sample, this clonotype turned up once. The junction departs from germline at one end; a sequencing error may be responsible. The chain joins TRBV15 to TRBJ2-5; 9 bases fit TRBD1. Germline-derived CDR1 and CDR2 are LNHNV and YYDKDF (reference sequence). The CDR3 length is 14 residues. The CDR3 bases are TGTGCCACCTGCAGAGACAGGGGGCAAGAGACCCAGTACTTC. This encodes CATCRDRGQETQYF.

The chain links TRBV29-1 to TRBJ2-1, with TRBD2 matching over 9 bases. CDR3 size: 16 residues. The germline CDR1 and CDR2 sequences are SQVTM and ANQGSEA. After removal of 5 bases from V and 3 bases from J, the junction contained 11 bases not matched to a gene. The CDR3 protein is CSVPPVRGGVYNEQFF. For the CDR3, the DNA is TGCAGCGTTCCCCCCGTGCGGGGGGGCGTCTACAATGAGCAGTTCTTC.

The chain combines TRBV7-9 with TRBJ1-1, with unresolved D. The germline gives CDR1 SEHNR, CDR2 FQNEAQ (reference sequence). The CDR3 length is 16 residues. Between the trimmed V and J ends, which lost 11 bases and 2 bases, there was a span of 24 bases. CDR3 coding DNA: TGTGCCTTTTCCTCAAATCCCCCGGCGAGCAACACTGAAGCTTTCTTT. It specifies CAFSSNPPASNTEAFF.

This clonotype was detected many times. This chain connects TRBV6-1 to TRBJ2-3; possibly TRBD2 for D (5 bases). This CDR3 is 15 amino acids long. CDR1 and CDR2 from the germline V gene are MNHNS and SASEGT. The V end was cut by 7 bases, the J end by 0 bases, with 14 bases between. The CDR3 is CASIIVAPSTDTQYF. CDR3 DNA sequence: TGTGCCAGCATCATCGTAGCGCCAAGCACAGATACGCAGTATTTT.

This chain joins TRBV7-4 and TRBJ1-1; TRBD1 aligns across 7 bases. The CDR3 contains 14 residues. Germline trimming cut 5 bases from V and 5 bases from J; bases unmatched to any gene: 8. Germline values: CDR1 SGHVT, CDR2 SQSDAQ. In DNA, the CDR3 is TGTGCCAGCAGCCACGAGACAGGGAGGACTGAAGCTTTCTTT. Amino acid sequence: CASSHETGRTEAFF. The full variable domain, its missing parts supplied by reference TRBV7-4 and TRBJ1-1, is GAGVSQSPRYKVAKRGRDVALRCDSISGHVTLYWYRQTLGQGSEVLTYSQSDAQRDKSGRPSGRFSAERPERSVSTLKIQRTEQGDSAVYLCASSHETGRTEAFFGQGTRLTVV.

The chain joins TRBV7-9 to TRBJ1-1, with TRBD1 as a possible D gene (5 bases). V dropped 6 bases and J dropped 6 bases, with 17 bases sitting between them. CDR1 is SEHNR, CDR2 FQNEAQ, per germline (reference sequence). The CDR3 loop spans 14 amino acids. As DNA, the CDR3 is TGTGCCAGCAGTCGGGGGGAAAGGGTTCCTGAAGCTTTCTTT. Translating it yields CASSRGERVPEAFF.

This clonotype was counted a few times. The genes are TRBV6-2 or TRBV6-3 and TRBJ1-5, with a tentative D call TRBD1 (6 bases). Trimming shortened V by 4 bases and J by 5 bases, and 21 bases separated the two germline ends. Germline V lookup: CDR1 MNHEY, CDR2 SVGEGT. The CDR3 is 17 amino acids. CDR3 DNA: TGTGCCAGCAGTTCCACCCCGGGACACAGCCAAGATCAGCCCCAGCATTTT. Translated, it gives CASSSTPGHSQDQPQHF.

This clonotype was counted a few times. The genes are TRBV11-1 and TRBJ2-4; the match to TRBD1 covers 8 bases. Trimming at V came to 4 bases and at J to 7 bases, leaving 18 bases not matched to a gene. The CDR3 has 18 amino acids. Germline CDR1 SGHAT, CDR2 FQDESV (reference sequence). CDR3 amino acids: CASSSRQGLDLLGNIQYF. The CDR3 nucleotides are TGTGCCAGCAGCTCCCGACAGGGGCTTGATCTTTTGGGGAACATTCAGTACTTC.

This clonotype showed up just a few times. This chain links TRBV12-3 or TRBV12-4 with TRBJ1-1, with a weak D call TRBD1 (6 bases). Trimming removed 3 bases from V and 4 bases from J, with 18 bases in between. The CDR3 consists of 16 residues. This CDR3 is CASSFTRRGLRTEAFF. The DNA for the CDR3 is TGTGCCAGCAGTTTTACGAGGAGGGGGTTACGCACTGAAGCTTTCTTT.

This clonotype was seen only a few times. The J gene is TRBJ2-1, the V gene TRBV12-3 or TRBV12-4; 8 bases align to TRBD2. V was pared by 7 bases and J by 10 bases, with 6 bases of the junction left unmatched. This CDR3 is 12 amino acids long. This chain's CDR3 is CASTPGGVEQFF. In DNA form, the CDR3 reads TGTGCCAGCACCCCCGGGGGGGTCGAGCAGTTCTTC.

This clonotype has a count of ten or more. The CDR3 reads CASSLQLNTEAFF. CDR3 sequence (DNA): TGTGCCAGCAGTTTACAGTTGAACACTGAAGCTTTCTTT. This chain joins TRBV12-3 or TRBV12-4 and TRBJ1-1; D gene uncertain. The V end was cut by 2 bases, the J end by 0 bases, with 4 bases between. The CDR3 has 13 amino acids.

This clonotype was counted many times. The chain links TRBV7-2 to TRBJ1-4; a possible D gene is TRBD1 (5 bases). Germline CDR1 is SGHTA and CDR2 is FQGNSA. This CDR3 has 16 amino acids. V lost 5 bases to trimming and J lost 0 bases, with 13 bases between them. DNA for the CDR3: TGTGCCAGCAGCGTAACAGGAGGGGCAACTAATGAAAAACTGTTTTTT. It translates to CASSVTGGATNEKLFF.

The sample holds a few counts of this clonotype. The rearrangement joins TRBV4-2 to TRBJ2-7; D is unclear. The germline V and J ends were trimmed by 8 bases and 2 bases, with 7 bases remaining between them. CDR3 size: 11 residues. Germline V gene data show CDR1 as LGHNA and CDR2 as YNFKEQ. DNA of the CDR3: TGTGCCAGCGGCGGACCCTACGAGCAGTACTTC. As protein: CASGGPYEQYF.

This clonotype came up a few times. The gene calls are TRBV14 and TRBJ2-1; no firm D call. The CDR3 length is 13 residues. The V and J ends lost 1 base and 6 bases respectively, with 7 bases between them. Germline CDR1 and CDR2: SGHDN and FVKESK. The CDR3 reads CASSQAVFNEQFF. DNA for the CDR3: TGTGCCAGCAGCCAAGCTGTGTTCAATGAGCAGTTCTTC.

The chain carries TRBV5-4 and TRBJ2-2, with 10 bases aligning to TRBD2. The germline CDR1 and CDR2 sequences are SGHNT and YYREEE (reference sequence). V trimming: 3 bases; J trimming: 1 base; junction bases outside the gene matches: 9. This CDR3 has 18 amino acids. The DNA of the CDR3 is TGTGCCAGCAGCTGGAGCGGGGGGGACGACTTGAACACCGGGGAGCTGTTTTTT. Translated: CASSWSGGDDLNTGELFF.

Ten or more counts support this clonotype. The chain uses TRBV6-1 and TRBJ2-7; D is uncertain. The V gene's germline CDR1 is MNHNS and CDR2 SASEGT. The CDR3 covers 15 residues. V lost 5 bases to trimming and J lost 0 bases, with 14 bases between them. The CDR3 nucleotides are TGTGCCAGCAGTCCATACAGTGGGGACTCCTACGAGCAGTACTTC. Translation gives CASSPYSGDSYEQYF.

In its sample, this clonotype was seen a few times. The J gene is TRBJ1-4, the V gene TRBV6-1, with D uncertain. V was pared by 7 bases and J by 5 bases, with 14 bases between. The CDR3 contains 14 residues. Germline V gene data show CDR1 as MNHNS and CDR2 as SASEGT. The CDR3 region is CASTQTTRNEKLFF. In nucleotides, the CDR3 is TGTGCCAGCACCCAAACGACCCGAAATGAAAAACTGTTTTTT.

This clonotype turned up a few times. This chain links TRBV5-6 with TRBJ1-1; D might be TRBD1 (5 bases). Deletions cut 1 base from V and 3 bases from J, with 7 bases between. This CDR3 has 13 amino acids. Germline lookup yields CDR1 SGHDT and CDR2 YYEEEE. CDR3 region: CASSLRGDTEAFF. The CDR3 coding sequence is TGTGCCAGCAGCTTGCGAGGGGACACTGAAGCTTTCTTT.

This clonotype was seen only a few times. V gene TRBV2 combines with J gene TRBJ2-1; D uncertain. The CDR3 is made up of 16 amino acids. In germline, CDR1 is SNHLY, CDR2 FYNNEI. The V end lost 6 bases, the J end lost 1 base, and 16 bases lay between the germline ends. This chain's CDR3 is CASRKSQTRSYNEQFF. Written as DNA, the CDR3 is TGTGCCAGCAGAAAATCACAAACGAGGTCCTACAATGAGCAGTTCTTC.

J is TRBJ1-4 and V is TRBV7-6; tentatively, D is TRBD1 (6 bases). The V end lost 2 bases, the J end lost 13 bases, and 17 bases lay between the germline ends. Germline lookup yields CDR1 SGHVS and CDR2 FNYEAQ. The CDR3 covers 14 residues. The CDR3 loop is CASSLRPRGQGLFF. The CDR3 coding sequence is TGTGCCAGCAGCTTAAGGCCGCGGGGACAAGGACTGTTTTTT.

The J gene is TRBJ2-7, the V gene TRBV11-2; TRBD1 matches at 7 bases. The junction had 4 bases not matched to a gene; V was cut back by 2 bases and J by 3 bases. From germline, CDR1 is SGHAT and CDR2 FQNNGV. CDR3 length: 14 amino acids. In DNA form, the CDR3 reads TGTGCCAGCAGCTTAAGCAGGGGGTTCTACGAGCAGTACTTC. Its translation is CASSLSRGFYEQYF.

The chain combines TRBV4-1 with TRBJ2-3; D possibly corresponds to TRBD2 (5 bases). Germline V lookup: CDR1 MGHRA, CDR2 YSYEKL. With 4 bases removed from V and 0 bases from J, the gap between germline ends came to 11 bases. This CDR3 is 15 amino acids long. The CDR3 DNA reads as TGCGCCAGCAGCCCACTGGGAGCTAGCACAGATACGCAGTATTTT. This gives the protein CASSPLGASTDTQYF.